This T cell receptor beta chain was profiled in a study of blood T cell repertoires in COVID-19. Method: immunoSEQ multiplex PCR; TCRdb's copy keeps in-frame clones and lacks some. The table includes roughly 68,000 clones, roughly 90% detected once. After removal of 1 base from V and 6 bases from J, the junction contained 11 bases not matched to a gene. The V gene's germline CDR1 is MGHRA and CDR2 YSYEKL. There are 17 residues in the CDR3. V is TRBV4-1 and J is TRBJ2-3; the match to TRBD1 covers 9 bases. The sequenced sample was peripheral blood. The receptor was isolated from a middle-aged man with COVID-19, enrolled during active disease. The CDR3 sequence is CASSQGAGTGKWDTQYF. The CDR3, as DNA: TGCGCCAGCAGCCAAGGAGCCGGGACAGGGAAATGGGATACGCAGTATTTT.